The present TCR beta chain was sequenced within a study of T cells in Graves' hyperthyroidism and ophthalmopathy. This clonotype was found many times. Its antigen is currently unknown. Patients aged 18 to 65 had newly diagnosed hyperthyroidism of under 2 months' duration. Points from the study as a whole: The majority of expanded thyroid clonotypes above 0.001 also appeared in blood. A 13 V-J signature model discriminated ophthalmopathy versus stable hyperthyroidism.

Authors of the study amplified TCR beta CDR3 regions from RNA transcripts. HTBI primers were the set used in a first-round RT-PCR of the TCR CDR3. TCRdb processed the multiplex PCR reads anew with MiXCR; each CDR3 protein has one entry. The profile covers some 770,000 distinct CDR3 sequences, with roughly 17% appearing a single time and about 8.4% taken by the ten largest. Per the germline V gene, CDR1 is SGHRS and CDR2 is YFSETQ. This CDR3 comprises 15 residues. Trimming took 4 bases from V and 1 from J; bases not matched to a gene: 5. Sequencing was carried out using blood. The origin of this receptor is a young man with Graves' hyperthyroidism. The chain has TRBV5-1 and TRBJ2-3; 8 bases fit TRBD2. CDR3 sequence reads: CASSPGLEGTDTQYF. The CDR3 DNA reads as TGCGCCAGCAGCCCGGGACTAGAAGGCACAGATACGCAGTATTTT.